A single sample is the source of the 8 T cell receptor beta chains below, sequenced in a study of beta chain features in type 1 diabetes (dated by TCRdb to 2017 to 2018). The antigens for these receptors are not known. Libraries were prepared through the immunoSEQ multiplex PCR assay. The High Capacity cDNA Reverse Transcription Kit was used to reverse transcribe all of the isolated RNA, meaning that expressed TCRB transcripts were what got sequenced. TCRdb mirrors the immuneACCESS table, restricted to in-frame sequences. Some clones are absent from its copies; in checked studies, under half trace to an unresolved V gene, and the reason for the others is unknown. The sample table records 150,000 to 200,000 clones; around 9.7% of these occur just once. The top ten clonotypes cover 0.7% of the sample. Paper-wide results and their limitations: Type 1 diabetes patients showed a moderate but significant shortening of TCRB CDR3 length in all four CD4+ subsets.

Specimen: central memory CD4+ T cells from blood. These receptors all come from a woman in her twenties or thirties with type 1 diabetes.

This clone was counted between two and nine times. The CDR3 loop is CAWTSGQETQYF. The CDR3 bases are TGTGCCTGGACCAGCGGGCAAGAGACCCAGTACTTC. The genes are TRBV30 and TRBJ2-5, with D perhaps TRBD2 (6 bases). The CDR3 consists of 12 residues. Deletions cut 4 bases from V and 2 bases from J, with 8 bases between. CDR1 is GTSNPN, CDR2 SVGIG, per germline (reference sequence).

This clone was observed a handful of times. CDR3: CAWSWASGLDTQYF. CDR3 bases: TGTGCCTGGAGTTGGGCTAGCGGGTTAGATACGCAGTATTTT. This chain links TRBV30 with TRBJ2-3; 8 bases fit TRBD2. After removal of 2 bases from V and 5 bases from J, the junction contained 6 bases not matched to a gene. Germline CDR1 GTSNPN, CDR2 SVGIG (reference sequence). CDR3 length: 14 amino acids.

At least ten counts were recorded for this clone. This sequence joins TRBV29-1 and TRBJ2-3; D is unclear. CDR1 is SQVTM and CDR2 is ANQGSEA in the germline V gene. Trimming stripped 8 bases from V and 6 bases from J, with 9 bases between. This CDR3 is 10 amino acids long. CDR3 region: CSLQLDTQYF. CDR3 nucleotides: TGCAGCCTGCAGTTGGATACGCAGTATTTT.

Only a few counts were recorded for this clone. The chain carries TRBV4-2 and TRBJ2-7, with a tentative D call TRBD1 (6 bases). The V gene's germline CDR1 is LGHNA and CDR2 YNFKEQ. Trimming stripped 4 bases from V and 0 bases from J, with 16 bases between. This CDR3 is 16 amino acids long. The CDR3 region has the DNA TGTGCCAGCAGCCTAAATTGGGGACAAAACTCCTACGAGCAGTACTTC. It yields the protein CASSLNWGQNSYEQYF.

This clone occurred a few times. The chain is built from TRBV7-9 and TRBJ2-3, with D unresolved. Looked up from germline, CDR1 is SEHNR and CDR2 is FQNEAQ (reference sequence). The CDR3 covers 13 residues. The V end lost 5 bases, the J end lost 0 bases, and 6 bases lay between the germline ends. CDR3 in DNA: TGTGCCAGCAGCCGTTCTAGCACAGATACGCAGTATTTT. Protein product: CASSRSSTDTQYF. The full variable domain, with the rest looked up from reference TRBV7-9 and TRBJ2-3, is DTGVSQNPRHKITKRGQNVTFRCDPISEHNRLYWYRQTLGQGPEFLTYFQNEAQLEKSRLLSDRFSAERPKGSFSTLEIQRTEQGDSAMYLCASSRSSTDTQYFGPGTRLTVL.

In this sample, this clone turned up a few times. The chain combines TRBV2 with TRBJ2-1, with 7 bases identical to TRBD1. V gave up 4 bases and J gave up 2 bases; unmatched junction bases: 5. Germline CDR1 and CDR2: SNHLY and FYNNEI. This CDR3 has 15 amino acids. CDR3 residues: CASSGRGTTYNEQFF. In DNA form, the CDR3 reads TGTGCCAGCAGTGGCAGGGGGACCACCTACAATGAGCAGTTCTTC.

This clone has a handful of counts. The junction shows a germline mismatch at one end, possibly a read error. CDR3 in amino acids: CASSLGRQGALSF. Written as DNA, the CDR3 is TGTGCCAGCAGCTTAGGCCGGCAGGGGGCCCTTTCGTTT. V usage is TRBV7-2 and J usage is TRBJ1-3, with 8 bases matching TRBD1. The length of the CDR3 is 13 residues. Per the germline V gene, CDR1 is SGHTA and CDR2 is FQGNSA.

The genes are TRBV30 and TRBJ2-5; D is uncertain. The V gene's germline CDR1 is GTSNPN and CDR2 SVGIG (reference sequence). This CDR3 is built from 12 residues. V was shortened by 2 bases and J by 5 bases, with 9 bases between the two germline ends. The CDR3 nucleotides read TGTGCCTGGAGTCCCACCGGGGAGACCCAGTACTTC. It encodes CAWSPTGETQYF.